This T cell receptor beta chain is from a study of T cells in Graves' hyperthyroidism and ophthalmopathy. CDR1 is SNHLY and CDR2 is FYNNEI in the germline V gene. The CDR3 is 10 amino acids. Unmatched junction bases numbered 5, after V lost 11 bases and J lost 8 bases. The TCR beta CDR3 regions underwent amplification using RNA transcripts as the source. Initially, a first-round RT-PCR of the TCR CDR3 employed the HTBI primer set. TCRdb re-called the multiplex PCR reads through MiXCR, storing one row per CDR3 protein. Seen here are around 580,000 distinct CDR3 sequences, about 45% observed once, and the top ten hold about 7.8%. About this clonotype: A much larger clone sits a single nucleotide away, making a read error possible.

The rearrangement links TRBV2 to TRBJ1-2; 7 bases map to TRBD1. This TCR was sampled from a young woman with Graves' hyperthyroidism. Sequenced input: peripheral blood or thyroid tissue (not recorded which). CDR3 protein: CAAGTVGYTF. CDR3 DNA: TGTGCCGCCGGGACAGTAGGCTACACCTTC.